This record concerns one T cell receptor beta chain sequence. The target of this receptor is not known. It has no much larger one-base neighbor in the sample; base qualities were not kept. Other DNA variants within this sample encode the same CDR3. Donors were healthy HIV-negative adults with no recently reported acute infections or vaccinations. All donors were Caucasian adults living in Nashville, Tennessee, USA. Magnetic negative selection was used to enrich CD4+ T cells, after which naive cells were positively selected on CD45RA and the negative fraction became the memory subset. After blood collection by leukapheresis, PBMCs were isolated using Ficoll-Histopaque density gradient centrifugation and then cryopreserved in the vapor phase of liquid nitrogen. Analytical flow cytometry was used to check the purity and quantity of every magnetically sorted T cell population. Each sorted fraction had its genomic DNA isolated and then quantified by UV absorbance on a Nanodrop 2000c.

The sample is drawn from a study of shared clonotypes between healthy human individuals (dated by TCRdb to between 2020 and 2021). Looking at the study overall: The cohort comprised two women and a few men aged 18 to 49 years. For each donor, CD4 naive and CD4 memory were each given three plates, CD8 naive was given two plates, and CD8 memory was given one plate. To estimate repertoire size and how much clonotypes are shared between individuals, the study performed deep sequencing of blood TCR repertoires from roughly five healthy adults. Different laboratories and diverse techniques were used to prepare libraries and sequence TCR repertoires, to increase sequencing depth and limit assay-specific biases. Between about 0.94 and 8.9 billion PBMCs per donor were obtained by leukapheresis.

Using the deep immunoSEQ assay, multiplex PCR amplified TCR CDR3 regions from genomic DNA. Genomic DNA extracted from each cell subset was distributed evenly over all wells of several immunoSEQ 96-well plates, and each plate served as one replicate. Each replicate PCR for sorted subsets received about 210 ng genomic DNA, equal to 30,000 or so T cell genomes. Purified libraries were measured with a Qubit 3.0 fluorometer, size-checked on a Bioanalyzer 2100, and measured again with the KAPA Library Quantification kit. Each immunoSEQ 96-well plate was sequenced on its own single-read 150-cycle Illumina NextSeq 550 flow cell. The paper's processing steps were these. Because only junctional sequences without quality scores were contained in the immunoSEQ output, filtering matching that applied to full-length reads could not be performed. To assign V/J genes and CDR3, sequences were annotated against IMGT germline references using PyIR, a Python wrapper for IgBLAST v1.9. Reads with weak V/J assignments (E-value above 1e-6), missing CDR3, stop codons, out-of-frame junctions, or ambiguous translated residues were removed. A V3J clonotype was defined by an identical inferred V gene, J gene, and CDR3 amino acid sequence. To compute the percentage overlap between repertoires, the number of shared unique clonotypes was divided by the size of the smaller repertoire. RTK rarefaction, the Chao1 estimator, and Recon v2.1 estimates of unobserved clonotypes were used to assess repertoire richness. Generation probabilities were computed with OLGA for all TCRbeta clonotypes obtained by the gDNA method from four donors. TCRdb holds this immuneACCESS table with in-frame rearrangements only. Some clones are missing; in checked studies, unresolved V genes explain under half, and the rest has no known cause. The V and J calls and clone size come from that table; D and trimming were worked out from the DNA. The sample table shows roughly 2,300,000 clones, and around 92% are seen once. The ten biggest clones cover 0.37% of the sample.

Results the study describes overall, beyond this receptor: Based on pairwise subsampling, the degree of clonotype sharing among donors was expected to be affected by sequencing depth. Compared with non-shared clonotypes, clonotypes shared by all four sorted-subset donors had higher generation probabilities. Roughly 5% of naive CD4, 3% to 4% of naive CD8, around 2.3% of memory CD4, and 0.35% to 0.4% of memory CD8 clonotypes were shared across several donors. Larger estimated clonotype richness was generally found for naive subsets than for memory subsets. Sampling was restricted to blood, and TCR repertoires in tissue are likely to differ from TCR repertoires in blood. The genetic and exposure-history diversity represented was limited by the small number of donors. Incomplete sequencing was indicated by rarefaction of sorted-subset datasets, despite the large sequencing depth.

V lost 4 bases and J lost 0 bases, and the count of bases not matched to a germline gene is 5. The CDR3 runs 15 amino acids, cysteine and phenylalanine included. Only the CDR3 portion is preserved as DNA: 45 bases, with reading frame beginning at the first base. For CDR1 and CDR2, the germline V gene lists SGHVS and FQNEAQ. This TCR derives from a man aged 18 to 29 in good health. Some clones in this sample may be carry-over from other donors' samples. Here the chain combines TRBV7-8 and TRBJ1-1; TRBD1 matches 7 bases in the middle. The specimen sequenced was naive CD4+ T cells from PBMCs. In light of the paper, this sample's cell subset or site label describes: CD45RA+ positively selected. At the DNA level, the sequence is TGTGCCAGCAGCTCCCGGGACAGAATGAACACTGAAGCTTTCTTT. Translated, this gives CASSSRDRMNTEAFF.